Listed here are 32 T cell receptor beta chains from one sample, sequenced in a study of tumor-infiltrating lymphocytes in primary liver carcinoma. TCR beta cDNA was reverse-transcribed from approximately 0.45 ug of total RNA. The reaction used a constant-region primer and ProtoScript II reverse transcriptase. Sequencing libraries for TCR beta derived from three nested multiplex PCR rounds that used slightly modified ARM-PCR. The first two PCR rounds, roughly 10 cycles each, used TRBV1-TRBV30 forward primers and a C-beta reverse primer. TCRdb re-called the multiplex PCR reads through MiXCR, storing one row per CDR3 protein. The profile shows 100,000 to 150,000 distinct CDR3 sequences, approximately 64% of them singletons. RNA and DNA were co-extracted from about 20-30 mg of unsorted bulk tissue. The sequencing sample was made of liver tumor tissue from sampling region 3. Subset denoted: tumor region T3, left-lateral pole. Source of these receptors: a woman aged 60-75 years with primary liver carcinoma and hepatitis B virus infection.

Comments on this clonotype: The junction and the germline gene differ at one end; a read error may be behind it. The rearrangement joins TRBV11-2 to TRBJ1-6; TRBD1 might be the D (5 bases). The CDR3 sequence is 15 residues long. CDR1 and CDR2 (germline): SGHAT, FQNNGV. The CDR3 reads CTSGLETGCNSPLHF. CDR3 DNA sequence: TGTACCAGCGGCTTAGAAACAGGATGCAATTCACCCCTCCACTTT.

At least ten counts were recorded for this clonotype. This rearrangement joins TRBV10-3 to TRBJ2-5; D gene ambiguous. V gave up 6 bases and J gave up 1 base, with 9 bases separating them. CDR3 length equals 13 residues. Germline V CDR1 and CDR2: ENHRY, SYGVKD. The CDR3 reads CAIRQDGQETQYF. CDR3 in DNA: TGTGCCATCAGGCAGGATGGCCAAGAGACCCAGTACTTC.

The chain employs TRBV11-3 and TRBJ2-5, with 7 bases fitting TRBD1. Trimming at V came to 2 bases and at J to 8 bases, leaving 11 bases not matched to a gene. The CDR3 is 15 residues long. Germline CDR1 reads SGHNT; CDR2 reads YENEEA. CDR3 sequence: CASSLRQGVSVTQYF. DNA for the CDR3: TGTGCCAGCAGCTTACGGCAGGGGGTAAGCGTTACCCAGTACTTC.

This clonotype was detected many times. This chain links TRBV29-1 with TRBJ2-3; no reliable D call. The CDR3 is made up of 13 amino acids. Trimming stripped 4 bases from V and 0 bases from J, with 8 bases between. Germline V gene lookup returns CDR1 SQVTM and CDR2 ANQGSEA. The CDR3 here is CSVGGHSTDTQYF. The CDR3 region has the DNA TGCAGCGTTGGTGGGCATAGCACAGATACGCAGTATTTT.

A remark on this clonotype: This clone may be a read error of a much larger clone one base away. This sequence joins TRBV10-2 and TRBJ1-1; maybe TRBD1 (6 bases). The germline V and J ends were trimmed by 2 bases and 1 base, with 8 bases remaining between them. The germline CDR1 and CDR2 sequences are WSHSY and SAAADI. The CDR3 spans 14 residues. This CDR3 reads CASSEQGTNTEAFF. CDR3 nucleotide sequence: TGCGCCAGCAGTGAGCAGGGGACGAACACTGAAGCTTTCTTT.

This clonotype was observed at least ten times. The gene calls are TRBV12-5 and TRBJ2-1; 9 bases are shared with TRBD2. V shed 6 bases and J 7 bases; nucleotides not matched to a gene: 7. Germline CDR1 reads LGHNT; CDR2 reads FRNRAP. The CDR3 totals 14 residues. The CDR3, as DNA: TGTGCTAGTGGCTGGGGACTAGCAGGGAATGAGCAGTTCTTC. Its translation is CASGWGLAGNEQFF.

J is TRBJ2-1 and V is TRBV11-2, with D possibly TRBD2 on 5 matching bases. Germline CDR1 is SGHAT and CDR2 is FQNNGV. The CDR3 length is 15 residues. The germline V and J ends were trimmed by 9 bases and 5 bases, with 20 bases remaining between them. In DNA, the CDR3 is TGTGCCAGTAGGTTACCGGGATTATGGGACAATGAGCAGTTCTTC. Translation: CASRLPGLWDNEQFF.

Of note for this clonotype: An end of the junction does not agree with germline; a read error may underlie this. V usage is TRBV12-3 or TRBV12-4 and J usage is TRBJ1-2, with 7 bases fitting TRBD1. This CDR3 is 14 amino acids long. The DNA of the CDR3 is TGTACCAGCAGTCGCATCCAGGGGGGATATGGCTACACCTTC. This translates into CTSSRIQGGYGYTF.

Regarding this clonotype: Mismatch with germline at one junction end may stem from a read error. The rearrangement uses TRBV7-8 and TRBJ2-7; TRBD2 agrees at 10 bases. Germline assignment: CDR1 SGHVS and CDR2 FQNEAQ. The CDR3 runs to 15 residues. For the CDR3, the DNA is TGTGCCAGTAGCTTAGAACTAGCGGGGTACAACGATCAGTACTTC. This translates into CASSLELAGYNDQYF.

As regards this clonotype: A read error may produce the germline difference seen at one junction end. This chain uses TRBV11-3 with TRBJ2-1, with 7 bases fitting TRBD1. Germline V CDR1 and CDR2: SGHNT, YENEEA. The CDR3 contains 17 residues. CDR3 coding DNA: TGTGGCAGCAGCCTCCCAGGGGGTGGGTTGGGCTACAATGAGCTGTTCTTC. It is translated as CGSSLPGGGLGYNELFF.

Many counts were recorded for this clonotype. This chain joins TRBV12-3 or TRBV12-4 and TRBJ2-1; D is unclear. The V gene lost 6 bases and the J gene lost 9 bases, with 12 bases spanning the gap. The CDR3 sequence is 12 residues long. The CDR3 spells CASRSPRGEQFF. The CDR3 DNA sequence: TGTGCCAGCAGATCCCCCCGAGGTGAGCAGTTCTTC.

This clonotype was detected only a few times. A single base separates this from a much larger clone, so it may be a read error. The chain employs TRBV12-3 or TRBV12-4 and TRBJ1-2; D is ambiguous. This CDR3 has 16 amino acids. The CDR3 DNA is TGTGCCAGCAGGCCCCAGGAACTCTCGGCGGGCCATGGCTGCACCTTC. The encoded protein is CASRPQELSAGHGCTF.

About this clonotype: This may be a read error, as it is one base from a much larger clone. The V call is TRBV11-3, the J call TRBJ1-1; D is unresolved. Trimming removed 5 bases at V and 11 bases at J, with 18 bases between. The germline V gene has CDR1 SGHNT and CDR2 YENEEA. The CDR3 sequence is 13 residues long. CDR3 sequence reads: CASSPSTGSRAFF. The CDR3, as DNA: TGTGCCAGCAGCCCCTCCACGGGCAGCAGGGCTTTCTTT.

As to this clonotype: A single base separates this from a much larger clone, so it may be a read error. The chain couples TRBV30 to TRBJ2-1; 11 positions match TRBD2. CDR3 size: 14 residues. The V gene's germline CDR1 is GTSNPN and CDR2 SVGIG (reference sequence). The CDR3 nucleotides read TGTACCTACGCACTAGCGGGAGCTCGGGATGAGCAGTTCTTC. This codes for CTYALAGARDEQFF.

About this clonotype itself: A junction boundary mismatches the germline segment, possibly from a read error. The gene calls are TRBV30 and TRBJ1-2; a possible D gene is TRBD1 (6 bases). From germline, CDR1 is GTSNPN and CDR2 SVGIG (reference sequence). The CDR3 extends over 16 amino acids. The CDR3 loop reads CALSASQGVRIYGYTF. The DNA of the CDR3 is TGTGCCTTGAGTGCTTCACAGGGAGTCCGCATCTATGGCTATACCTTC.

This clonotype was detected only a few times. Since a much larger clone is just one base distant, this may be a read error. This sequence joins TRBV6-5 and TRBJ2-7; D gene ambiguous. The CDR3 covers 15 residues. Germline CDR1 MNHEY, CDR2 SVGAGI. The V end lost 1 base, the J end lost 1 base, and 11 bases lay between the germline ends. CDR3: CASSYLIAVSYEQYF. The CDR3 DNA follows: TGTGCCAGCAGTTACTTGATTGCGGTATCCTACGAGCAGTACTTC.

Concerning this clonotype: A junction end diverges from the germline sequence, so it may reflect a read error. The V call is TRBV11-2, the J call TRBJ2-3; D is perhaps TRBD1 or TRBD2 (6 bases each). Germline V gene sequence: CDR1 SGHAT, CDR2 FQNNGV. CDR3 length: 15 amino acids. The CDR3 loop is CASRLEVGGTDTQYF. DNA of the CDR3: TGTGCCAGCAGACTAGAGGTGGGGGGCACCGATACGCAGTATTTT.

Regarding this clonotype: The junction shows a germline mismatch at one end, possibly a read error. J is TRBJ2-7 and V is TRBV11-3, with TRBD1 matching 12 bases. The CDR3 covers 15 residues. Looked up from germline, CDR1 is SGHNT and CDR2 is YENEEA. CDR3 in DNA: TGCGCCAGTAGCTTAGGGACAGGGGGCTCCCTCGAGCGGTACTTC. It translates to CASSLGTGGSLERYF.

This clonotype was seen just once. Germline is not matched at one junction end, which may reflect a read error. This chain uses TRBV6-5 with TRBJ2-6, with D possibly TRBD1 on 6 matching bases. CDR3 length: 17 residues. Germline V gene lookup returns CDR1 MNHEY and CDR2 SVGAGI. The chain's CDR3 is CASSLTGTGMGANVQTF. The CDR3 nucleotides read TGTGCCAGCAGTTTGACCGGAACAGGGATGGGGGCCAACGTCCAGACTTTC.

This clonotype was recorded at least ten times. This chain uses TRBV4-2 with TRBJ1-5, with 7 bases that match TRBD1. J was trimmed by 6 bases and V by 0 bases; bases with no gene match: 11. This CDR3 spans 17 amino acids. Germline values: CDR1 LGHNA, CDR2 YNFKEQ. In DNA form, the CDR3 reads TGTGCCAGCAGCCAAGACCCCGGACAGGAGCTGGGTCAGCCCCAGCATTTT. Translating it yields CASSQDPGQELGQPQHF.

Comments on this clonotype: Possible read error: a much larger clone is one base away. The chain carries TRBV6-6 and TRBJ2-5, with D perhaps matching TRBD1 (6 bases). This CDR3 contains 14 residues. Germline loops: CDR1 MNHNY, CDR2 SVGAGI (reference sequence). The CDR3 nucleotides are TGTGCCAACAGTACACCATACAGGGAAACGACCCAGTACTTC. Amino acid sequence: CANSTPYRETTQYF.

The CDR3 sequence is CASCYNYREPYEQYF. In DNA form, the CDR3 reads TGCGCCAGCTGCTATAACTACAGGGAACCCTACGAGCAGTACTTC. The rearrangement uses TRBV4-1 and TRBJ2-7; tentative D call: TRBD1 (6 bases). Trimming removed 8 bases from V and 2 bases from J, with 19 bases in between. Germline assignment: CDR1 MGHRA and CDR2 YSYEKL. This CDR3 region has 15 residues.

This clonotype was counted at least ten times. This rearrangement joins TRBV4-1 to TRBJ1-4; no reliable D call. The CDR3 sequence is 14 residues long. Germline CDR1 is MGHRA and CDR2 is YSYEKL. V lost 4 bases and J 4 bases, leaving 10 bases between the germline ends. The CDR3 region has the DNA TGCGCCAGCAGCCTAGTGGAGTTTAATGAAAAACTGTTTTTT. Its protein product is CASSLVEFNEKLFF.

The rearrangement joins TRBV28 to TRBJ2-1; maybe TRBD2 (7 bases). The germline CDR1 and CDR2 sequences are MDHEN and SYDVKM. V lost 5 bases and J lost 8, with 19 bases in between. This CDR3 spans 15 amino acids. CDR3 bases: TGTGCCAGCAGTAATGGGGGCGGGAGTGTGGATGAGCAGTTCTTC. The encoded protein is CASSNGGGSVDEQFF.

Comments on this clonotype: Being one base from a much bigger clone, this may be a read error. The chain carries TRBV6-5 and TRBJ1-6; D may be TRBD1 (6 bases). CDR1 and CDR2 (germline): MNHEY, SVGAGI. Trimming cost V 6 bases and J 5 bases, with 11 bases left between them. The CDR3 spans 14 residues. The CDR3 loop is CASRTTGNNSPLHF. CDR3 coding DNA: TGTGCCAGCAGGACGACAGGAAATAATTCACCCCTCCACTTT.

A remark on this clonotype: One junction end does not reproduce the germline sequence, and a read error may be involved. J is TRBJ2-3 and V is TRBV28, with a weak D call TRBD2 (6 bases). This CDR3 comprises 15 residues. Germline V CDR1 and CDR2: MDHEN, SYDVKM. This CDR3 is CVSLGGVISTDTQYF. CDR3 coding DNA: TGTGTCAGCCTCGGCGGGGTAATTAGCACAGATACGCAATATTTT.

As to this clonotype: This clone may be a read error of a much larger clone one base away. The chain uses TRBV7-8 and TRBJ2-5, with D perhaps matching TRBD1 (5 bases). Per the germline V gene, CDR1 is SGHVS and CDR2 is FQNEAQ. With 2 bases removed from V and 4 bases from J, the gap between germline ends came to 14 bases. This CDR3 has 15 residues. The chain's CDR3 is CASSLNRMRRETQYF. In nucleotides, the CDR3 is TGTGCCAGCAGCTTAAACAGGATGCGTCGAGAGACCCAGTACTTC.

This clonotype was counted ten times or more. The gene calls are TRBV12-3 or TRBV12-4 and TRBJ2-1; 7 nucleotides line up with TRBD2. The CDR3 sequence is 15 residues long. V shed 7 bases, J shed 3 bases, and the junction held 9 bases outside the gene matches. The CDR3 here is CASKVDSGHYNEQFF. In DNA, the CDR3 is TGTGCCAGCAAGGTGGATAGCGGGCACTACAATGAGCAGTTCTTC.

A note on this clonotype: A much larger clone differs by one base, so this may be a read error. The genes are TRBV7-8 and TRBJ1-2; 7 bases align to TRBD1. Germline lookup yields CDR1 SGHVS and CDR2 FQNEAQ. The ends lost 5 bases at V and 8 bases at J; junction bases unmatched: 14. The CDR3 extends over 15 amino acids. The CDR3 DNA is TGTGCCAGCAGCGGGGATTGGGCAGGGGGAAGCGGCTACACCTTC. Its translation is CASSGDWAGGSGYTF.

Comment on this clonotype: A much more abundant neighbour one base away suggests this may be a read error. The J gene is TRBJ1-1, the V gene TRBV5-1, with D unclear. CDR1 and CDR2 from the germline V gene are SGHRS and YFSETQ. This CDR3 has 11 amino acids. The CDR3 is CGIKVCTETFF. For the CDR3, the DNA is TGCGGTATTAAGGTGTGCACTGAAACTTTCTTT. Based on the CDR3 plus reference TRBV5-1 and TRBJ1-1, the full variable domain is KAGVTQTPRYLIKTRGQQVTLSCSPISGHRSVSWYQQTPGQGLQFLFEYFSETQRNKGNFPGRFSGRQFSNSRSEMNVSTLELGDSALYLCGIKVCTETFFGQGTRLTVV.

A few counts support this clonotype. This is likely an artifact of a read error, given a far larger clone one base away. V gene TRBV6-6 combines with J gene TRBJ2-7, with unresolved D. Germline V gives CDR1 MNHNY, CDR2 SVGAGI (reference sequence). V gave up 6 bases and J gave up 0 bases, with 9 bases separating them. The CDR3 runs 13 residues. CDR3 sequence (DNA): TGTGCCAGCAGCCGGAACAGCTCCTACGAGCAGTACTTC. Protein product: CASSRNSSYEQYF.

This chain links TRBV11-2 with TRBJ2-1; a possible D gene is TRBD2 (5 bases). Germline V gene sequence: CDR1 SGHAT, CDR2 FQNNGV. This CDR3 is built from 15 residues. The CDR3, as DNA: TGTGTCTGCAGCCTTAGGCCAGCGGAGTCGGGTGGGCAGTTCTTC. Protein: CVCSLRPAESGGQFF.